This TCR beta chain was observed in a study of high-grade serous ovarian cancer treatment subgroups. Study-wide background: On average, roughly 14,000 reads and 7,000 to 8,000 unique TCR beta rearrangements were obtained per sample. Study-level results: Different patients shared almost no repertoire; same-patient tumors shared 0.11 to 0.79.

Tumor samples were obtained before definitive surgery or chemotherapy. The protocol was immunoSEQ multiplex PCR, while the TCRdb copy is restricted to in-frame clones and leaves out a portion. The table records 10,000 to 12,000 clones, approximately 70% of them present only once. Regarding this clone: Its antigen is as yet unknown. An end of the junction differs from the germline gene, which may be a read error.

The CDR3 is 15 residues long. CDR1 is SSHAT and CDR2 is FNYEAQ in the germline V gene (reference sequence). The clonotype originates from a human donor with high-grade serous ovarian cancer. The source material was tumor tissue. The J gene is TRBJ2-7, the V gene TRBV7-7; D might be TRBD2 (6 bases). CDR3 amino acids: CASSLSWGDSYEQYF. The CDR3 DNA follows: TGTGCTAGCAGCTTAAGTTGGGGGGACTCCTACGAGCAGTACTTC.